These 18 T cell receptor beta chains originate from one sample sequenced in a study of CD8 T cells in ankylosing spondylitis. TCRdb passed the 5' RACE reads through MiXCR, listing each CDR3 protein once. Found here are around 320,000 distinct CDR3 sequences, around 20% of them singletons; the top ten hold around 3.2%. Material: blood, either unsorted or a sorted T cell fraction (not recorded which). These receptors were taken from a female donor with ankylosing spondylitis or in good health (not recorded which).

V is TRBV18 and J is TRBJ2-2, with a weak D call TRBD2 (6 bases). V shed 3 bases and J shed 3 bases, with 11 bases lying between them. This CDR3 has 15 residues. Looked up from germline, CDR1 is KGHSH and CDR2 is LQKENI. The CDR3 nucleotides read TGTGCCAGCTCACCGGAGGGGTTCGACACCGGGGAGCTGTTTTTT. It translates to CASSPEGFDTGELFF.

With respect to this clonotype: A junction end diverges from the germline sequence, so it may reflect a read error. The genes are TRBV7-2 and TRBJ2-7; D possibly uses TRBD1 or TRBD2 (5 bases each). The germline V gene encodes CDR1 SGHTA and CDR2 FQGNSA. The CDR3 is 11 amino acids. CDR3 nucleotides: TGTGCCAGCAGCTACCGGGACGTTAGGGACTTC. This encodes CASSYRDVRDF. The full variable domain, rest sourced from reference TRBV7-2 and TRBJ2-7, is GAGVSQSPSNKVTEKGKDVELRCDPISGHTALYWYRQSLGQGLEFLIYFQGNSAPDKSGLPSDRFSAERTGGSVSTLTIQRTQQEDSAVYLCASSYRDVRDFGPGTRLTVT.

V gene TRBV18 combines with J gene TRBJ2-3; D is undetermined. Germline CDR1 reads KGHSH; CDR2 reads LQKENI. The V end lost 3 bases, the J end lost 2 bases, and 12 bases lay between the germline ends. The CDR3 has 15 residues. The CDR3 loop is CASSPAAQYTDTQYF. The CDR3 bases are TGTGCCAGCTCACCGGCAGCCCAGTACACAGATACGCAGTATTTT.

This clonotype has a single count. The CDR3 reads CASSFGLGLWEQYF. The CDR3 DNA is TGTGCCAGCAGCTTCGGACTAGGCCTCTGGGAGCAGTACTTC. The chain is built from TRBV7-2 and TRBJ2-7; 7 bases map to TRBD2. Germline CDR1 is SGHTA and CDR2 is FQGNSA. The CDR3 length is 14 residues. Germline trimming cut 3 bases from V and 7 bases from J; bases unmatched to any gene: 9.

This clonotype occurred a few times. In DNA, the CDR3 is TGTGCCACCAGCCTAGGCCCGGGAGATGAGCAGTTCTTC. This gives the protein CATSLGPGDEQFF. The rearrangement uses TRBV15 and TRBJ2-1, with TRBD2 as a possible D gene (6 bases). V was pared by 5 bases and J by 8 bases, with 13 bases between. The CDR3 spans 13 residues. Per the germline V gene, CDR1 is LNHNV and CDR2 is YYDKDF (reference sequence). Full variable domain (missing parts from reference TRBV15 and TRBJ2-1): DAMVIQNPRYQVTQFGKPVTLSCSQTLNHNVMYWYQQKSSQAPKLLFHYYDKDFNNEADTPDNFQSRRPNTSFCFLDIRSPGLGDTAMYLCATSLGPGDEQFFGPGTRLTVL.

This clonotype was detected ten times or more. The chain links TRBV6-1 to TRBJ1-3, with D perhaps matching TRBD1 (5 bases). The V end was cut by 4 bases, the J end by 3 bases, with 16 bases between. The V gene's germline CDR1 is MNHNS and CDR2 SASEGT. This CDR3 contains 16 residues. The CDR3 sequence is CASSVRLRGDGNTIYF. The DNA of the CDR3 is TGTGCCAGCAGTGTCCGGCTCCGGGGGGATGGAAACACCATATATTTT.

For the CDR3, the DNA is TGTGCCAGCAGCTTCGGCAGGGGGATACACAATGAGCAGTTCTTC. Encoded protein: CASSFGRGIHNEQFF. The rearrangement joins TRBV5-6 to TRBJ2-1; TRBD1 aligns across 7 bases. This CDR3 contains 15 residues. Looked up from germline, CDR1 is SGHDT and CDR2 is YYEEEE. V lost 2 bases, J lost 5 bases, and 7 bases stayed unmatched. Filled out from reference TRBV5-6 and TRBJ2-1, the complete variable domain reads DAGVTQSPTHLIKTRGQQVTLRCSPKSGHDTVSWYQQALGQGPQFIFQYYEEEERQRGNFPDRFSGHQFPNYSSELNVNALLLGDSALYLCASSFGRGIHNEQFFGPGTRLTVL.

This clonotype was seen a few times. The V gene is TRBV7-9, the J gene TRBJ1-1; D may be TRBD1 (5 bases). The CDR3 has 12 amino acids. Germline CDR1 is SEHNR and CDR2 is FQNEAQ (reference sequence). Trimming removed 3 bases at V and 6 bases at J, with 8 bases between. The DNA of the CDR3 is TGTGCCAGCAGCTTTCAGGGAGCTGAAGCTTTCTTT. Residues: CASSFQGAEAFF.

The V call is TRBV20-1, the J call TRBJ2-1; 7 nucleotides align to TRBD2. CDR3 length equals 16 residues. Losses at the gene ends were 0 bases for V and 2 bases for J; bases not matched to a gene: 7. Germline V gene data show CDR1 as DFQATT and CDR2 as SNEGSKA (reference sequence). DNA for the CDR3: TGCAGTGCTAGAGATTCGGGGGGAGGCGCCTACAATGAGCAGTTCTTC. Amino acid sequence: CSARDSGGGAYNEQFF.

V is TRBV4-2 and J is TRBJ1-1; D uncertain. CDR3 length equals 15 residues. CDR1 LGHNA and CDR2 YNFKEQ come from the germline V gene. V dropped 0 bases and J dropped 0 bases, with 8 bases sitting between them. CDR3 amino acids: CASSQEGGLNTEAFF. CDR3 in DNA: TGTGCCAGCAGCCAAGAGGGCGGTTTGAACACTGAAGCTTTCTTT.

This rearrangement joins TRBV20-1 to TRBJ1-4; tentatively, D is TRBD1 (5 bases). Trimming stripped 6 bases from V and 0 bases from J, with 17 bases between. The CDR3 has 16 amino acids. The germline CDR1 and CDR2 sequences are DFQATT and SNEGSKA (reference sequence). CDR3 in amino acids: CSARGVSLATNEKLFF. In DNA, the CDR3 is TGCAGTGCCCGGGGGGTCAGCCTTGCAACTAATGAAAAACTGTTTTTT.

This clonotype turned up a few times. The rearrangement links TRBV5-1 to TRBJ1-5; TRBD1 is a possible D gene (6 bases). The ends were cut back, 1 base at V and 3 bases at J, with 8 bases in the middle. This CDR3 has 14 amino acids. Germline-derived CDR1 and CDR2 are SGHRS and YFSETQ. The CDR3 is CASSLTGHNQPQHF. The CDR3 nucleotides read TGCGCCAGCAGCTTGACAGGGCACAATCAGCCCCAGCATTTT.

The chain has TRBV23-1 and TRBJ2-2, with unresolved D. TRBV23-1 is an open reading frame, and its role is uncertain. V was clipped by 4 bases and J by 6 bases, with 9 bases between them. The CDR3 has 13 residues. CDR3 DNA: TGCGCCAGCAGTCCAACCTTGTCCGGGGAGCTGTTTTTT. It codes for CASSPTLSGELFF.

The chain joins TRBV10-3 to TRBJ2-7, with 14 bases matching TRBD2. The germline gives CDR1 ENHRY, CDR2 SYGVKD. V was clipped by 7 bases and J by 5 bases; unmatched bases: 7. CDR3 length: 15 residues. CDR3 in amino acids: CAINRGLAGVDEQYF. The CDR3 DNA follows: TGTGCCATCAACCGGGGACTAGCGGGAGTCGACGAGCAGTACTTC.

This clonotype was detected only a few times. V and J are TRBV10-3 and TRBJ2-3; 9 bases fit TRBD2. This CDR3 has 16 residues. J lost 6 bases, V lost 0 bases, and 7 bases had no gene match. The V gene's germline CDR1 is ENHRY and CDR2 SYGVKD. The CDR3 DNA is TGTGCCATCAGTGAGTCGAGGCGGGAGGGCAGTGATACGCAGTATTTT. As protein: CAISESRREGSDTQYF.

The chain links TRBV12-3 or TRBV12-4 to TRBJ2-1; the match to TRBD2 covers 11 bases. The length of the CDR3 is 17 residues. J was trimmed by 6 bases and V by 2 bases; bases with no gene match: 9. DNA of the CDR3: TGTGCCAGCAGTTTATTGCCCACTAGCGGGAGTGCCAATGAGCAGTTCTTC. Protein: CASSLLPTSGSANEQFF.

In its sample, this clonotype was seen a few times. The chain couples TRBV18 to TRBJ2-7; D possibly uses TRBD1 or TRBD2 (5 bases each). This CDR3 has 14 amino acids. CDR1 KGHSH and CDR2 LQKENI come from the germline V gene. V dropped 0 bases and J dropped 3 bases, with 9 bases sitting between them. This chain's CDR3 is CASSPPGAIYEQYF. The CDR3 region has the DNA TGTGCCAGCTCACCACCCGGGGCCATCTACGAGCAGTACTTC.

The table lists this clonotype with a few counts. The CDR3 here is CASSLYAGVQETQYF. The CDR3 DNA sequence: TGTGCCAGCAGCTTATACGCGGGCGTACAAGAGACCCAGTACTTC. The chain carries TRBV7-9 and TRBJ2-5, with a tentative D call TRBD2 (5 bases). V lost 2 bases and J lost 2, with 12 bases in between. Germline lookup yields CDR1 SEHNR and CDR2 FQNEAQ (reference sequence). This CDR3 is 15 amino acids long.